These 26 T cell receptor beta chains were sequenced from one sample in a study of T cell responses to AZD1222 COVID-19 vaccine (dated by TCRdb to 2020 to 2022). Receptor libraries were prepared by the immunoSEQ multiplex PCR assay. Entries here come from immuneACCESS through TCRdb and include only in-frame sequences with V and J called. Some clones fail to appear in such tables; in the studies checked, an unresolved V gene covers under half of the shortfall, and the cause of the remainder is unknown. In all, the sample holds under 95,000 clones, and almost 90% of those were seen once. The top ten clonotypes cover around 1.5% of the sample. Sample time point, as interpreted from the label and publication: about 28 days (+/-7) after the second vaccine dose. This specimen consisted of peripheral blood, obtained 28 days after the second AZD1222 dose. The receptors stem from an adult who received the AZD1222 COVID-19 vaccine.

The gene calls are TRBV30 and TRBJ1-5; a possible D gene is TRBD1 (6 bases). CDR3 length equals 15 residues. V was cut by 6 bases and J by 7 bases, with 22 bases left in between. The V gene's germline CDR1 is GTSNPN and CDR2 SVGIG (reference sequence). The CDR3, as DNA: TGTGCCTGCTCGGGGGGCAGGTCCGGGGAGCAGCCCCAGCATTTT. Translation gives CACSGGRSGEQPQHF.

This clone has more than one count but fewer than ten. This chain joins TRBV28 and TRBJ2-3; 9 positions agree with TRBD2. Looked up from germline, CDR1 is MDHEN and CDR2 is SYDVKM. This CDR3 region has 15 residues. With 10 bases clipped from V and 8 bases from J, the junction kept 16 bases outside the gene matches. The CDR3 sequence is CATRRGGADLITQYF. In nucleotides, the CDR3 is TGTGCCACCCGACGCGGGGGGGCCGATTTAATTACGCAGTATTTT.

The chain has TRBV4-1 and TRBJ2-2; D assignment may be TRBD1 or TRBD2 (6 bases each). Germline V gene lookup returns CDR1 MGHRA and CDR2 YSYEKL. The ends were cut back, 1 base at V and 5 bases at J, with 17 bases in the middle. The CDR3 sequence is 17 residues long. The CDR3 nucleotides read TGCGCCAGCAGCCAAGTCCCTGGGGGCGGAGGGACCGGGGAGCTGTTTTTT. Its protein product is CASSQVPGGGGTGELFF.

This chain uses TRBV5-1 with TRBJ2-7; tentatively, D is TRBD1 (5 bases). The CDR3 sequence is 12 residues long. Trimming removed 4 bases from V and 0 bases from J, with 5 bases in between. The germline V gene has CDR1 SGHRS and CDR2 YFSETQ. The CDR3 region is CASSDSSYEQYF. The DNA for the CDR3 is TGCGCCAGCAGCGACAGCTCCTACGAGCAGTACTTC.

The rearrangement links TRBV5-1 to TRBJ1-3, with D possibly TRBD1 on 6 matching bases. V was shortened by 0 bases and J by 2 bases, with 9 bases between the two germline ends. The CDR3 extends over 15 amino acids. Germline values: CDR1 SGHRS, CDR2 YFSETQ. In DNA, the CDR3 is TGCGCCAGCAGCTTGGCCCAGGGGCCTGGAAACACCATATATTTT. Translated, it gives CASSLAQGPGNTIYF.

This chain connects TRBV19 to TRBJ1-2, with TRBD1 matching 9 bases. The J segment lost 5 bases and the V segment lost 3 bases, leaving 7 bases of the junction unmatched. Germline lookup yields CDR1 LNHDA and CDR2 SQIVND (reference sequence). CDR3 size: 15 residues. The chain's CDR3 is CASSITGTGQYGYTF. As DNA, the CDR3 is TGTGCCAGTAGTATCACCGGGACAGGGCAGTATGGCTACACCTTC.

The V gene is TRBV7-9, the J gene TRBJ1-1; D is unclear. From germline, CDR1 is SEHNR and CDR2 FQNEAQ (reference sequence). Deletions cut 1 base from V and 3 bases from J, with 9 bases between. The CDR3 is made up of 14 amino acids. The CDR3 protein is CASSLVRVDTEAFF. The DNA of the CDR3 is TGTGCCAGCAGCTTAGTACGGGTCGACACTGAAGCTTTCTTT.

The chain uses TRBV4-3 and TRBJ2-5; 8 positions agree with TRBD2. Germline V gene data show CDR1 as LGHNA and CDR2 as YSLEER. The CDR3 consists of 15 residues. J lost 4 bases, V lost 0 bases, and 4 bases had no gene match. CDR3 bases: TGCGCCAGCAGCCAAGATACGGGGGGGACAGAGACCCAGTACTTC. It yields the protein CASSQDTGGTETQYF.

The rearrangement links TRBV10-3 to TRBJ2-1, with a tentative D call TRBD2 (7 bases). In germline, CDR1 is ENHRY, CDR2 SYGVKD. The CDR3 length is 18 residues. V was trimmed by 8 bases and J by 5 bases, leaving 28 bases between them. The CDR3 DNA reads as TGTGCCATCTCAGTGGGGGTGTTGCGGGGGCCTAGGAACAATGAGCAGTTCTTC. Translated, it gives CAISVGVLRGPRNNEQFF.

The genes are TRBV4-3 and TRBJ1-3, with D unresolved. Germline CDR1 is LGHNA and CDR2 is YSLEER. Trimming pared 4 bases from V and 3 bases from J, leaving 10 bases between. The CDR3 consists of 14 residues. CDR3 protein: CASSPRGLGNTIYF. CDR3 DNA: TGCGCCAGCAGCCCACGGGGTCTTGGAAACACCATATATTTT.

The chain recombines TRBV30 with TRBJ1-1; D gene uncertain. CDR1 and CDR2 (germline): GTSNPN, SVGIG (reference sequence). The CDR3 is 12 residues long. Trimming removed 4 bases at V and 0 bases at J, with 6 bases between. The chain's CDR3 is CAWKHMNTEAFF. CDR3 DNA: TGTGCCTGGAAGCATATGAACACTGAAGCTTTCTTT. Complete variable domain (other parts from reference TRBV30 and TRBJ1-1): SQTIHQWPATLVQPVGSPLSLECTVEGTSNPNLYWYRQAAGRGLQLLFYSVGIGQISSEVPQNLSASRPQDRQFILSSKKLLLSDSGFYLCAWKHMNTEAFFGQGTRLTVV.

CDR3 protein: CASGGLFF. As DNA, the CDR3 is TGTGCCAGCGGGGGGCTGTTTTTT. The chain couples TRBV21-1 to TRBJ1-4. TRBV21-1 is annotated as a pseudogene. CDR3 size: 8 residues.

The chain couples TRBV6-5 to TRBJ1-5; D gene ambiguous. The CDR3 has 13 amino acids. Germline V gene sequence: CDR1 MNHEY, CDR2 SVGAGI. Trimming shortened V by 5 bases and J by 5 bases, and 10 bases separated the two germline ends. The CDR3 nucleotides read TGTGCCAGCAGTCCCCGGCGGGATCAGCCCCAGCATTTT. Residues: CASSPRRDQPQHF.

The chain joins TRBV7-2 to TRBJ1-1; no reliable D call. The CDR3 totals 13 residues. Trimming took 6 bases from V and 1 from J, leaving 9 bases between them. The germline CDR1 and CDR2 sequences are SGHTA and FQGNSA. CDR3 sequence (DNA): TGTGCCAGCAGGGGCGGCGGGAACACTGAAGCTTTCTTT. Its protein product is CASRGGGNTEAFF.

J is TRBJ1-6 and V is TRBV30, with no clear D. Trimming left V 4 bases short and J 6 bases short, with 25 bases between. This CDR3 contains 18 residues. In germline, CDR1 is GTSNPN, CDR2 SVGIG (reference sequence). CDR3 DNA sequence: TGTGCCTGGAAATTGGAACTTCAAGGCCGCATTTTTAATTCACCCCTCCACTTT. Translated: CAWKLELQGRIFNSPLHF.

The V gene is TRBV2, the J gene TRBJ1-6; D gene ambiguous. Trimming took off 6 bases at V and 13 bases at J, with 10 bases between the two ends. This CDR3 is built from 11 residues. Germline V gene data show CDR1 as SNHLY and CDR2 as FYNNEI. The CDR3 spells CASSDPQPLHF. CDR3 coding DNA: TGTGCCAGCAGCGACCCCCAGCCCCTCCACTTT.

This chain uses TRBV4-2 with TRBJ2-5; 8 positions match TRBD2. Trimming at V came to 1 base and at J to 6 bases, leaving 10 bases not matched to a gene. This CDR3 region has 16 residues. The germline CDR1 and CDR2 sequences are LGHNA and YNFKEQ. CDR3 region: CASSQVGGGQVKTQYF. DNA for the CDR3: TGTGCCAGCAGCCAAGTTGGCGGGGGGCAAGTAAAGACCCAGTACTTC.

The J gene is TRBJ1-5, the V gene TRBV7-8, with 7 bases that match TRBD1. The length of the CDR3 is 16 residues. V was pared by 6 bases and J by 1 base, with 9 bases of the junction left unmatched. The germline V gene encodes CDR1 SGHVS and CDR2 FQNEAQ. CDR3 residues: CASSYPGGASNQPQHF. DNA for the CDR3: TGTGCCAGCAGTTACCCAGGGGGGGCGAGCAATCAGCCCCAGCATTTT.

This sequence joins TRBV30 and TRBJ1-1; the D is unclear. V lost 3 bases to trimming and J lost 8 bases, with 13 bases between them. Germline values: CDR1 GTSNPN, CDR2 SVGIG (reference sequence). The CDR3 spans 12 residues. The CDR3 DNA sequence: TGTGCCTGGAGCCCCGGAGGTCCCGAAGCTTTCTTT. Translation: CAWSPGGPEAFF.

J is TRBJ1-1 and V is TRBV4-3; TRBD1 matches at 11 bases. CDR1 and CDR2 (germline): LGHNA, YSLEER. The junction had 7 bases not matched to a gene; V was cut back by 6 bases and J by 4 bases. The CDR3 sequence is 15 residues long. The CDR3 region is CASRRTGTGGTEAFF. DNA for the CDR3: TGCGCCAGCAGACGCACCGGGACAGGGGGCACTGAAGCTTTCTTT.

This clone came up once. The CDR3 DNA reads as TGTGCCAGCACCCATCCGGGGGCAGGAAACACCATATATTTT. It is translated as CASTHPGAGNTIYF. The rearrangement joins TRBV3-1 (or the pseudogene TRBV3-2) to TRBJ1-3; weak D call: TRBD1 (6 bases). CDR1 LGHDT and CDR2 YNNKEL come from the germline V gene (reference sequence). The V end was cut by 7 bases, the J end by 4 bases, with 14 bases between. The CDR3 runs 14 residues.

The CDR3, as DNA: TGTGCCATCAGTGCAAAGGGATTTAGCCCCGACGAGCAGTACTTC. Translated: CAISAKGFSPDEQYF. V usage is TRBV10-3 and J usage is TRBJ2-7; D is ambiguous. The V gene's germline CDR1 is ENHRY and CDR2 SYGVKD. CDR3 size: 15 residues. V shed 4 bases and J shed 5 bases, with 18 bases lying between them.

This clone was seen only once. This chain links TRBV5-4 with TRBJ2-4; D perhaps matches TRBD1 (6 bases). The germline V gene has CDR1 SGHNT and CDR2 YYREEE (reference sequence). This CDR3 spans 17 amino acids. V was shortened by 1 base and J by 0 bases, with 14 bases between the two germline ends. CDR3 region: CASSLWGQQEAKNIQYF. The CDR3, as DNA: TGTGCCAGCAGCTTGTGGGGGCAGCAAGAAGCCAAAAACATTCAGTACTTC.

The genes are TRBV3-1 (or the pseudogene TRBV3-2) and TRBJ2-2; D not resolved. CDR1 is LGHDT and CDR2 is YNNKEL in the germline V gene (reference sequence). V dropped 3 bases and J dropped 8 bases, with 4 bases sitting between them. This CDR3 is built from 11 residues. For the CDR3, the DNA is TGTGCCAGCAGCCAGTTTGGGGAGCTGTTTTTT. It yields the protein CASSQFGELFF.

The V call is TRBV6-1, the J call TRBJ1-4; tentatively, D is TRBD1 (6 bases). This CDR3 is built from 13 residues. Looked up from germline, CDR1 is MNHNS and CDR2 is SASEGT. The germline V and J ends were trimmed by 5 bases and 8 bases, with 12 bases remaining between them. In DNA form, the CDR3 reads TGTGCCAGCAGTTGGACAGATCGAGAAAAACTGTTTTTT. This translates into CASSWTDREKLFF.

V is TRBV7-2 and J is TRBJ1-5, with 9 bases matching TRBD1. V shed 1 base and J 5 bases; nucleotides not matched to a gene: 15. The CDR3 runs to 19 residues. Germline V lookup: CDR1 SGHTA, CDR2 FQGNSA. The CDR3 reads CASSLEGVAPRQGDQPQHF. CDR3 bases: TGTGCCAGCAGCTTAGAAGGTGTAGCCCCCCGACAGGGGGATCAGCCCCAGCATTTT. Full variable domain (missing parts from reference TRBV7-2 and TRBJ1-5): GAGVSQSPSNKVTEKGKDVELRCDPISGHTALYWYRQSLGQGLEFLIYFQGNSAPDKSGLPSDRFSAERTGGSVSTLTIQRTQQEDSAVYLCASSLEGVAPRQGDQPQHFGDGTRLSIL.